This T cell receptor (beta chain) is from a study of control samples from healthy donors and cancer patients. This clone was observed a single time. Assay used: immunoSEQ multiplex PCR; TCRdb lists only in-frame clones, some missing. Here the sample spans 400,000 to 500,000 clones, over 75% being singletons. This receptor was obtained from a man in his forties with head and neck cancer. Specimen: PBMCs.

The CDR3 DNA sequence: TGTGCCAGCACCCGTCGGGCGGGAGACAACAATGAGCAGTTCTTC. It yields the protein CASTRRAGDNNEQFF. This sequence joins TRBV6-6 and TRBJ2-1; TRBD2 matches at 7 bases. With V trimmed by 7 bases and J by 5 bases, 11 bases remained unmatched. The germline V gene encodes CDR1 MNHNY and CDR2 SVGAGI (reference sequence). The CDR3 spans 15 residues.